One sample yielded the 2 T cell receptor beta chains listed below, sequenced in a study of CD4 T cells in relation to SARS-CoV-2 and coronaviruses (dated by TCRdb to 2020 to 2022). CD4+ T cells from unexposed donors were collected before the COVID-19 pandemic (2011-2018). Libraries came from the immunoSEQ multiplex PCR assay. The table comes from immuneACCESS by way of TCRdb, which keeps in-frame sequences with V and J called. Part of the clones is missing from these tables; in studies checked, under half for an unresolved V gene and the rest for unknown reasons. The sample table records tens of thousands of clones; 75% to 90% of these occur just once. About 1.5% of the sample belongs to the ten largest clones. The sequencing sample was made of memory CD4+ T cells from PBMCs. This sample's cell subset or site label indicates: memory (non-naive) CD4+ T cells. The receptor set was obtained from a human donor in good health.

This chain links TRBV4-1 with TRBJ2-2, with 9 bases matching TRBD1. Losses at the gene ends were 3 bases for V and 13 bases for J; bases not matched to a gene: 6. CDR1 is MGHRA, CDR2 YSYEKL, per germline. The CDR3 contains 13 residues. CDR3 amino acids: CASSQAVDRGLFF. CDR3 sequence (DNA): TGCGCCAGCAGCCAGGCCGTGGACAGGGGGCTGTTTTTT.

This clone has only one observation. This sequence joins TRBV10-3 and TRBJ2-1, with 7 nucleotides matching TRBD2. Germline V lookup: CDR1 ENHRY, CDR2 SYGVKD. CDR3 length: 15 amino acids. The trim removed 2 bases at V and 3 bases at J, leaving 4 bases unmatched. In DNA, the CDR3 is TGTGCCATCAGTGAGGAGGTAGCGGGCTACAATGAGCAGTTCTTC. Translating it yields CAISEEVAGYNEQFF.